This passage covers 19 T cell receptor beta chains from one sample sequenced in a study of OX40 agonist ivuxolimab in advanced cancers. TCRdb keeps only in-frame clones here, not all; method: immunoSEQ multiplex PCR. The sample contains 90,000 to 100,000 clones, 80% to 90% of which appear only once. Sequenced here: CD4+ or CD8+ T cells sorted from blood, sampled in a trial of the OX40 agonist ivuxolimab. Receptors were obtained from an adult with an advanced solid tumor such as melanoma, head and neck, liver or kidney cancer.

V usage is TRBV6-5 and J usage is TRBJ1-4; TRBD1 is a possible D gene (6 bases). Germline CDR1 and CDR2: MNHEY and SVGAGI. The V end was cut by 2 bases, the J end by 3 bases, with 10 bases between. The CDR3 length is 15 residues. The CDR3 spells CASSYIGQPNEKLFF. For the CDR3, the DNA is TGTGCCAGCAGTTACATCGGACAGCCTAATGAAAAACTGTTTTTT.

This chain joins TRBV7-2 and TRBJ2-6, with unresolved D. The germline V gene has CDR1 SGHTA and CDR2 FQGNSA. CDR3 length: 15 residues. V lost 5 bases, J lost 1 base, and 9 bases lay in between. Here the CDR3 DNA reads TGTGCCAGCAGCCCGGACCCTTCTGGGGCCAACGTCCTGACTTTC. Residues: CASSPDPSGANVLTF.

The CDR3 DNA is TGTGCCAGTAGTATAAAAGGCGGTTATAGCACAGATACGCAGTATTTT. Its translation is CASSIKGGYSTDTQYF. This chain links TRBV19 with TRBJ2-3; D ambiguous. Germline CDR1 is LNHDA and CDR2 is SQIVND (reference sequence). This CDR3 region has 16 residues. Trimming cost V 2 bases and J 0 bases, with 12 bases left between them. The full variable domain, with the rest looked up from reference TRBV19 and TRBJ2-3, is DGGITQSPKYLFRKEGQNVTLSCEQNLNHDAMYWYRQDPGQGLRLIYYSQIVNDFQKGDIAEGYSVSREKKESFPLTVTSAQKNPTAFYLCASSIKGGYSTDTQYFGPGTRLTVL.

In DNA form, the CDR3 reads TGTGCCAGTGGGCAGGGCTCGGGCAATCAGCCCCAGCATTTT. Translating it yields CASGQGSGNQPQHF. The J gene is TRBJ1-5, the V gene TRBV19, with D maybe TRBD1 (5 bases). The ends were cut back, 8 bases at V and 2 bases at J, with 13 bases in the middle. Germline V gene data show CDR1 as LNHDA and CDR2 as SQIVND (reference sequence). The CDR3 sequence is 14 residues long.

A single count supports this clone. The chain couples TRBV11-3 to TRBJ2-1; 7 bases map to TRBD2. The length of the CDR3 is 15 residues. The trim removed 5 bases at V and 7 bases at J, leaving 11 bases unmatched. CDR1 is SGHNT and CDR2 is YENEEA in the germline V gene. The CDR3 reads CASSHGGSVGNEQFF. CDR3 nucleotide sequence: TGTGCCAGCAGCCACGGGGGGAGCGTCGGGAATGAGCAGTTCTTC.

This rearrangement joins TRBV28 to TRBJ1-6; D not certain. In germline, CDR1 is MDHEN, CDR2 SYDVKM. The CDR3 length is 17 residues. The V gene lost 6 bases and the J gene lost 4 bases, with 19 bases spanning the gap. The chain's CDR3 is CASSLPPGTGYNSPLHF. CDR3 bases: TGTGCCAGCAGCCTGCCCCCGGGCACCGGGTATAATTCACCCCTCCACTTT.

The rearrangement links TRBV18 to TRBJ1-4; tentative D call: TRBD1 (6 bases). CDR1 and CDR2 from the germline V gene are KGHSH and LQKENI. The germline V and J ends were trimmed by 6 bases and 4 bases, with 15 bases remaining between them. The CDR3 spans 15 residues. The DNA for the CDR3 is TGTGCCAGCTCTCAACAGGGCTTGGGTAATGAAAAACTGTTTTTT. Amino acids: CASSQQGLGNEKLFF.

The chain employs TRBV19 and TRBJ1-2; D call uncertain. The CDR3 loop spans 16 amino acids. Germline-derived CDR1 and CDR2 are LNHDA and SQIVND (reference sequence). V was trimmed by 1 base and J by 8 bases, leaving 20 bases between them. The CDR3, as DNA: TGTGCCAGTAGTATAGGTCCGGACCGCCGTACGGGAGGCTACACCTTC. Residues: CASSIGPDRRTGGYTF.

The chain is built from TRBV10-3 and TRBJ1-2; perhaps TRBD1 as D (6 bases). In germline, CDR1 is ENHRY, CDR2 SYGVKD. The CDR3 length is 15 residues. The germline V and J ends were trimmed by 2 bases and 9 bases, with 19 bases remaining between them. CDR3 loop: CAISEETGARGSYTF. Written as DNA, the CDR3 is TGTGCCATCAGTGAGGAAACGGGGGCCCGGGGGAGCTACACCTTC.

The CDR3, as DNA: TGTGCCAGCGAAGCAGGGTCCGGGGGTGGAAAACTGTTTTTT. Encoded protein: CASEAGSGGGKLFF. V is TRBV19 and J is TRBJ1-4; tentative D call: TRBD1 (5 bases). V was clipped by 9 bases and J by 10 bases, with 21 bases between them. Germline-derived CDR1 and CDR2 are LNHDA and SQIVND (reference sequence). This CDR3 contains 14 residues.

The CDR3 region is CASGKSRLGGRANTGELFF. The CDR3 bases are TGTGCTAGTGGAAAGAGCCGCCTAGGCGGGAGGGCCAACACCGGGGAGCTGTTTTTT. The chain recombines TRBV12-5 with TRBJ2-2; 9 bases are a match to TRBD2. The germline CDR1 and CDR2 sequences are LGHNT and FRNRAP. The CDR3 length is 19 residues. The V segment lost 6 bases and the J segment 2 bases; nucleotides outside the gene matches: 16.

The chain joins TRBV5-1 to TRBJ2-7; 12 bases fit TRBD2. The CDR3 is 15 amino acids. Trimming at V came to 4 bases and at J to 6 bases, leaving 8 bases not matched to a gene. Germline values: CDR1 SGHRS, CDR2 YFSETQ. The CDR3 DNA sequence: TGCGCCAGCAGCCCCCGACTAGCGGGAGTTGCCGAGCAGTACGTC. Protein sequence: CASSPRLAGVAEQYV.

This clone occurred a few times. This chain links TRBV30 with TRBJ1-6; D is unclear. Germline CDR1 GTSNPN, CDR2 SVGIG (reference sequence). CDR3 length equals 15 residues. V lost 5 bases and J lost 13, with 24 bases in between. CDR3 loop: CAWFDRTVPGSPLHF. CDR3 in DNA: TGTGCCTGGTTCGACCGGACGGTCCCTGGCTCGCCCCTCCACTTT.

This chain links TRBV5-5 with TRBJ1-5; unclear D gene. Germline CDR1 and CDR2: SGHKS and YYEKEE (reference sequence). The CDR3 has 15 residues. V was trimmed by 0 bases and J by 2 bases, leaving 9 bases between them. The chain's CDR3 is CASSLGPDGNQPQHF. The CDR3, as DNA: TGTGCCAGCAGCTTGGGCCCGGACGGCAATCAGCCCCAGCATTTT. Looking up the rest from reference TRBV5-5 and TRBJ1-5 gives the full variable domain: DAGVTQSPTHLIKTRGQQVTLRCSPISGHKSVSWYQQVLGQGPQFIFQYYEKEERGRGNFPDRFSARQFPNYSSELNVNALLLGDSALYLCASSLGPDGNQPQHFGDGTRLSIL.

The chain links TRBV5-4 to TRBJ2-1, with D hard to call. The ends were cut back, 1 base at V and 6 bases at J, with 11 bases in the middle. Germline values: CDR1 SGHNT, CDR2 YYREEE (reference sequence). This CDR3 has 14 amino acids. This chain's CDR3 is CASSLSSNSNEQFF. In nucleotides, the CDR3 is TGTGCCAGCAGCTTGAGCTCTAATTCCAATGAGCAGTTCTTC. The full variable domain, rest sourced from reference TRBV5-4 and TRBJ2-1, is ETGVTQSPTHLIKTRGQQVTLRCSSQSGHNTVSWYQQALGQGPQFIFQYYREEENGRGNFPPRFSGLQFPNYSSELNVNALELDDSALYLCASSLSSNSNEQFFGPGTRLTVL.

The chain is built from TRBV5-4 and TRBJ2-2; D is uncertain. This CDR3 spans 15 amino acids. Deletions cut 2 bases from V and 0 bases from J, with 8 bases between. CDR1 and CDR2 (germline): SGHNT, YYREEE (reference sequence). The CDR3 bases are TGTGCCAGCAGCTTTGGGTCCTCGAACACCGGGGAGCTGTTTTTT. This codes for CASSFGSSNTGELFF. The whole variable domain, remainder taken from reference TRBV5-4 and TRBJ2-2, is ETGVTQSPTHLIKTRGQQVTLRCSSQSGHNTVSWYQQALGQGPQFIFQYYREEENGRGNFPPRFSGLQFPNYSSELNVNALELDDSALYLCASSFGSSNTGELFFGEGSRLTVL.

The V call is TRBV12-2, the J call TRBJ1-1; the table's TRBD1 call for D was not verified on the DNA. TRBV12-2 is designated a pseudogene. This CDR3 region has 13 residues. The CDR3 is CASRSSGITEAFF. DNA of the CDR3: TGTGCAAGTCGCTCCTCAGGGATAACTGAAGCTTTCTTT.

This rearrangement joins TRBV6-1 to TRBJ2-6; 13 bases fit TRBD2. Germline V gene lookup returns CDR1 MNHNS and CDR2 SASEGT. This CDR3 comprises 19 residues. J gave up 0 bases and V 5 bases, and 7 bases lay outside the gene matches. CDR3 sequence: CASSKGTSGVSSGANVLTF. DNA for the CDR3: TGTGCCAGCAGTAAAGGGACTAGCGGGGTGAGCTCTGGGGCCAACGTCCTGACTTTC.

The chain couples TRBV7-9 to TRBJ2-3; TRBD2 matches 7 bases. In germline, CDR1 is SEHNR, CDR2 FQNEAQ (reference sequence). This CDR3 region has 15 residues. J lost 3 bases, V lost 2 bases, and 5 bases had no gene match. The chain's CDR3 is CASSLKLALTDTQYF. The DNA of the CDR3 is TGTGCCAGCAGCTTAAAACTAGCGCTTACAGATACGCAGTATTTT.